A selection of T cell receptor beta chains follows, all from one sample in a study of shared clonotypes between healthy human individuals. Here immunoSEQ multiplex PCR was the method, and the copy in TCRdb shows in-frame clones only, minus some. The table shows 400,000 to 600,000 clones, with roughly 77% occurring only once. The sample was PBMCs. Source of these receptors: a woman aged 35 to 49 in good health. Some clones in this sample may be carry-over from other donors' samples. CDR3s include the opening cysteine and the closing phenylalanine or tryptophan. Fields, in order: CDR3 protein, CDR3 DNA, V gene, clone size, D gene, J gene. D genes are given only for firm matches. Clone sizes are given selectively: once, few, many, or a class where the clone is expanded.

CDR3 protein: CASSRLAGGGYEQYF
CDR3 DNA: TGTGCCAGCAGCCGGCTAGCGGGAGGAGGCTACGAGCAGTACTTC
V gene: TRBV9
clone size: few
D gene: TRBD2
J gene: TRBJ2-7

CDR3 protein: CASSLNRGTNEKLFF
CDR3 DNA: TGTGCCAGCAGCCTTAACAGGGGCACTAATGAAAAACTGTTTTTT
V gene: TRBV4-2
clone size: NA
D gene: TRBD1
J gene: TRBJ1-4

CDR3 protein: CASGPKTFALGYTF
CDR3 DNA: TGTGCCAGCGGGCCGAAGACCTTTGCTCTTGGCTACACCTTC
V gene: TRBV27
clone size: NA
D gene: NA
J gene: TRBJ1-2

CDR3 protein: CASSQTSGRGTGELFF
CDR3 DNA: TGTGCCAGTAGCCAGACTAGCGGGCGCGGAACCGGGGAGCTGTTTTTT
V gene: TRBV19
clone size: once
D gene: TRBD2
J gene: TRBJ2-2

CDR3 protein: CASSAGGGTSGRASYEQYF
CDR3 DNA: TGTGCCAGCAGTGCTGGGGGCGGGACTAGCGGGAGGGCATCCTACGAGCAGTACTTC
V gene: TRBV28
clone size: NA
D gene: TRBD2
J gene: TRBJ2-7

CDR3 protein: CASSLSGGDQPQHF
CDR3 DNA: TGCGCCAGCAGCTTGTCAGGGGGGGATCAGCCCCAGCATTTT
V gene: TRBV5-1
clone size: NA
D gene: TRBD1
J gene: TRBJ1-5

CDR3 protein: CASRSWTSVSQETQYF
CDR3 DNA: TGTGCCAGCAGGAGCTGGACTAGCGTTTCCCAAGAGACCCAGTACTTC
V gene: TRBV2
clone size: NA
D gene: TRBD2
J gene: TRBJ2-5

CDR3 protein: CAWSRGGTTHSPLHF
CDR3 DNA: TGTGCCTGGAGTAGAGGGGGCACAACTCATTCACCCCTCCACTTT
V gene: TRBV30
clone size: NA
D gene: TRBD1
J gene: TRBJ1-6

CDR3 protein: CASSPDLKGYNEQFF
CDR3 DNA: TGCGCCAGCAGCCCCGACTTAAAGGGCTACAATGAGCAGTTCTTC
V gene: TRBV5-1
clone size: once
D gene: NA
J gene: TRBJ2-1

CDR3 protein: CASSLTSGRGLYGYTF
CDR3 DNA: TGTGCCAGCAGCTTGACCTCCGGGCGGGGCCTCTATGGCTACACCTTC
V gene: TRBV11-2
clone size: NA
D gene: NA
J gene: TRBJ1-2

CDR3 protein: CASSVGGGYTF
CDR3 DNA: TGTGCCAGCAGTGTCGGGGGCGGCTACACCTTC
V gene: TRBV2
clone size: NA
D gene: NA
J gene: TRBJ1-2

CDR3 protein: CASSQLSGRSHEQYF
CDR3 DNA: TGTGCCAGCAGCCAACTTAGCGGGAGGTCCCACGAGCAGTACTTC
V gene: TRBV4-2
clone size: NA
D gene: TRBD2
J gene: TRBJ2-7

CDR3 protein: CASREISGANVLTF
CDR3 DNA: TGCGCCAGCAGAGAAATTTCTGGGGCCAACGTCCTGACTTTC
V gene: TRBV5-1
clone size: once
D gene: NA
J gene: TRBJ2-6

CDR3 protein: CASSTDRGLKGNTIYF
CDR3 DNA: TGTGCCAGCTCAACCGACAGGGGGCTGAAAGGAAACACCATATATTTT
V gene: TRBV18
clone size: few
D gene: TRBD1
J gene: TRBJ1-3

CDR3 protein: CASSDWDRSYNEQFF
CDR3 DNA: TGTGCCAGCAGTGACTGGGACAGGAGCTACAATGAGCAGTTCTTC
V gene: TRBV2
clone size: few
D gene: TRBD1
J gene: TRBJ2-1

CDR3 protein: CASSPFDGREGGYTF
CDR3 DNA: TGCGCCAGCAGCCCATTTGACGGGAGAGAAGGTGGCTACACCTTC
V gene: TRBV5-1
clone size: once
D gene: NA
J gene: TRBJ1-2

CDR3 protein: CASSIVDRTDTQYF
CDR3 DNA: TGTGCCAGTAGTATAGTGGACCGGACAGATACGCAGTATTTT
V gene: TRBV19
clone size: once
D gene: NA
J gene: TRBJ2-3

CDR3 protein: CASSSMGRVDSGTGAYEQYF
CDR3 DNA: TGCGCCAGCAGCTCCATGGGGAGGGTAGACTCCGGGACAGGAGCCTACGAGCAGTACTTC
V gene: TRBV5-1
clone size: NA
D gene: NA
J gene: TRBJ2-7

CDR3 protein: CASSQGQGATYEQYF
CDR3 DNA: TGTGCCAGCAGCCAAGGACAGGGGGCCACCTACGAGCAGTACTTC
V gene: TRBV6-4
clone size: NA
D gene: TRBD1
J gene: TRBJ2-7

CDR3 protein: CASSLDPAYSYEQYF
CDR3 DNA: TGTGCCAGCAGCTTAGATCCCGCCTATTCCTACGAGCAGTACTTC
V gene: TRBV11-2
clone size: NA
D gene: NA
J gene: TRBJ2-7

CDR3 protein: CAWSVAGSLFF
CDR3 DNA: TGTGCCTGGAGTGTAGCGGGGTCGTTGTTCTTC
V gene: TRBV30
clone size: NA
D gene: TRBD2
J gene: TRBJ2-1

CDR3 protein: CASSPLDRDYNEQFF
CDR3 DNA: TGTGCCAGCAGTCCCCTGGACAGGGATTACAATGAGCAGTTCTTC
V gene: TRBV28
clone size: NA
D gene: TRBD1
J gene: TRBJ2-1

CDR3 protein: CASSAQAGLGIREQYF
CDR3 DNA: TGTGCCAGCAGCGCTCAAGCGGGACTCGGAATTCGGGAGCAGTACTTC
V gene: TRBV5-4
clone size: NA
D gene: TRBD2
J gene: TRBJ2-7

CDR3 protein: CAISESGGGSPETQYF
CDR3 DNA: TGTGCCATCAGTGAGTCGGGGGGGGGAAGCCCGGAGACCCAGTACTTC
V gene: TRBV10-3
clone size: NA
D gene: TRBD2
J gene: TRBJ2-5

CDR3 protein: CASSLGAGLQEKLFF
CDR3 DNA: TGTGCCAGCAGCTTAGGGGCAGGGTTACAAGAAAAACTGTTTTTT
V gene: TRBV7-6
clone size: NA
D gene: NA
J gene: TRBJ1-4

CDR3 protein: CAWSVGLNTEAFF
CDR3 DNA: TGTGCCTGGAGTGTGGGGCTGAACACTGAAGCTTTCTTT
V gene: TRBV30
clone size: NA
D gene: NA
J gene: TRBJ1-1

CDR3 protein: CASSPDRGRSYNEQFF
CDR3 DNA: TGTGCCAGTAGTCCGGACAGGGGGAGGTCCTACAATGAGCAGTTCTTC
V gene: TRBV19
clone size: many
D gene: TRBD1
J gene: TRBJ2-1

CDR3 protein: CASSPSRDRGGYTF
CDR3 DNA: TGTGCCAGCTCACCGTCCCGGGACAGGGGTGGCTACACCTTC
V gene: TRBV18
clone size: once
D gene: TRBD1
J gene: TRBJ1-2

CDR3 protein: CAGRRGQGAFRVYEQYF
CDR3 DNA: TGTGCCGGCCGGCGGGGACAGGGGGCATTTCGCGTCTACGAGCAGTACTTC
V gene: TRBV30
clone size: NA
D gene: TRBD1
J gene: TRBJ2-7

CDR3 protein: CSVEGDGTNTDTQYF
CDR3 DNA: TGCAGCGTTGAAGGGGATGGGACTAACACAGATACGCAGTATTTT
V gene: TRBV29-1
clone size: NA
D gene: TRBD2
J gene: TRBJ2-3

CDR3 protein: CASSLDYPQGPGELFF
CDR3 DNA: TGTGCCAGCAGCTTAGATTACCCACAGGGGCCCGGGGAGCTGTTTTTT
V gene: TRBV11-2
clone size: NA
D gene: TRBD1
J gene: TRBJ2-2

CDR3 protein: CASSLGGGTEAFF
CDR3 DNA: TGTGCCAGCAGCCTAGGTGGAGGGACTGAAGCTTTCTTT
V gene: TRBV9
clone size: NA
D gene: NA
J gene: TRBJ1-1

CDR3 protein: CASSTGGGQPQHF
CDR3 DNA: TGTGCCAGCAGTACAGGCGGCGGTCAGCCCCAGCATTTT
V gene: TRBV6-5
clone size: NA
D gene: NA
J gene: TRBJ1-5

CDR3 protein: CSVLAGVLDTQYF
CDR3 DNA: TGCAGCGTGCTAGCGGGAGTGTTAGATACGCAGTATTTT
V gene: TRBV29-1
clone size: NA
D gene: TRBD2
J gene: TRBJ2-3

CDR3 protein: CASSPGTANTEAFF
CDR3 DNA: TGCGCCAGCAGTCCCGGGACGGCGAACACTGAAGCTTTCTTT
V gene: TRBV4-3
clone size: NA
D gene: NA
J gene: TRBJ1-1

CDR3 protein: CASSVGPQANYGYTF
CDR3 DNA: TGTGCCAGCAGCGTAGGACCGCAGGCTAACTATGGCTACACCTTC
V gene: TRBV9
clone size: once
D gene: NA
J gene: TRBJ1-2

CDR3 protein: CASSLAIEGEQYF
CDR3 DNA: TGTGCCAGCAGCTTAGCGATAGAGGGGGAGCAGTACTTC
V gene: TRBV7-7
clone size: NA
D gene: NA
J gene: TRBJ2-7

CDR3 protein: CASSMWGLKNEQFF
CDR3 DNA: TGTGCCAGTAGTATGTGGGGCCTTAAGAATGAGCAGTTCTTC
V gene: TRBV19
clone size: NA
D gene: NA
J gene: TRBJ2-1

CDR3 protein: CASSHHGTEDFYNEQFF
CDR3 DNA: TGTGCCAGCAGCCACCACGGGACAGAAGATTTCTACAATGAGCAGTTCTTC
V gene: TRBV7-8
clone size: NA
D gene: TRBD1
J gene: TRBJ2-1

CDR3 protein: CASSQTGGGNYGYTF
CDR3 DNA: TGTGCCAGCAGCCAAACAGGGGGCGGTAACTATGGCTACACCTTC
V gene: TRBV7-3
clone size: NA
D gene: TRBD1
J gene: TRBJ1-2

CDR3 protein: CAISESPGGVHNSNQPQHF
CDR3 DNA: TGTGCCATCAGTGAGTCGCCAGGGGGAGTTCATAATAGCAATCAGCCCCAGCATTTT
V gene: TRBV10-3
clone size: NA
D gene: TRBD1
J gene: TRBJ1-5

CDR3 protein: CASSLTASGTQYF
CDR3 DNA: TGTGCCAGCAGCTTAACGGCTAGCGGGACTCAGTACTTC
V gene: TRBV7-3
clone size: NA
D gene: TRBD2
J gene: TRBJ2-4

CDR3 protein: CSVEVGYEQYF
CDR3 DNA: TGCAGCGTTGAAGTTGGATACGAGCAGTACTTC
V gene: TRBV29-1
clone size: NA
D gene: NA
J gene: TRBJ2-7

CDR3 protein: CASSPGRYNQPQHF
CDR3 DNA: TGTGCCAGCAGCCCAGGACGGTACAATCAGCCCCAGCATTTT
V gene: TRBV21-1
clone size: NA
D gene: NA
J gene: TRBJ1-5

CDR3 protein: CASSLRVGLAGGHYEQYF
CDR3 DNA: TGCGCCAGCAGCCTGAGAGTCGGATTAGCGGGAGGGCATTACGAGCAGTACTTC
V gene: TRBV4-1
clone size: NA
D gene: TRBD2
J gene: TRBJ2-7

CDR3 protein: CASRGTSGRNGSGELFF
CDR3 DNA: TGTGCCAGTAGGGGGACTAGCGGGAGGAATGGGTCCGGGGAGCTGTTTTTT
V gene: TRBV19
clone size: NA
D gene: TRBD2
J gene: TRBJ2-2

CDR3 protein: CASSLGLAGTTGELFF
CDR3 DNA: TGTGCCAGCAGCTTGGGACTAGCGGGAACCACCGGGGAGCTGTTTTTT
V gene: TRBV7-9
clone size: NA
D gene: TRBD2
J gene: TRBJ2-2

CDR3 protein: CASSYWGNNEQFF
CDR3 DNA: TGTGCCAGCAGTTACTGGGGAAACAATGAGCAGTTCTTC
V gene: TRBV6-5
clone size: NA
D gene: NA
J gene: TRBJ2-1

CDR3 protein: CSVEGPLGVYEQYF
CDR3 DNA: TGCAGCGTTGAGGGGCCCCTTGGGGTCTACGAGCAGTACTTC
V gene: TRBV29-1
clone size: NA
D gene: NA
J gene: TRBJ2-7

CDR3 protein: CARGLAGYNEQFF
CDR3 DNA: TGTGCCAGGGGACTAGCGGGGTACAATGAGCAGTTCTTC
V gene: TRBV2
clone size: few
D gene: TRBD2
J gene: TRBJ2-1

CDR3 protein: CASSMVATEKMNTEAFF
CDR3 DNA: TGTGCCAGTAGTATGGTCGCTACGGAGAAGATGAACACTGAAGCTTTCTTT
V gene: TRBV19
clone size: NA
D gene: NA
J gene: TRBJ1-1

CDR3 protein: CASSVEGIYGYTF
CDR3 DNA: TGTGCCAGCAGTGTGGAGGGAATCTATGGCTACACCTTC
V gene: TRBV6-1
clone size: NA
D gene: NA
J gene: TRBJ1-2

CDR3 protein: CATRGAGQGEVDEQFF
CDR3 DNA: TGTGCCACCCGTGGTGCGGGACAGGGGGAGGTGGATGAGCAGTTCTTC
V gene: TRBV10-3
clone size: NA
D gene: TRBD1
J gene: TRBJ2-1

CDR3 protein: CAWRRTGGQTQYF
CDR3 DNA: TGTGCCTGGCGCCGGACGGGGGGGCAGACCCAGTACTTC
V gene: TRBV30
clone size: many
D gene: TRBD2
J gene: TRBJ2-5

CDR3 protein: CASSVTGGQESYNEQFF
CDR3 DNA: TGTGCCAGCAGCGTAACAGGAGGACAGGAGTCCTACAATGAGCAGTTCTTC
V gene: TRBV9
clone size: once
D gene: TRBD1
J gene: TRBJ2-1

CDR3 protein: CASSQTGGAGARNQPQHF
CDR3 DNA: TGTGCCAGCAGCCAGACAGGGGGCGCGGGGGCTCGGAATCAGCCCCAGCATTTT
V gene: TRBV4-2
clone size: many
D gene: TRBD1
J gene: TRBJ1-5

CDR3 protein: CASSQGLAANTGELFF
CDR3 DNA: TGTGCCAGCAGCCAGGGTCTAGCGGCGAACACCGGGGAGCTGTTTTTT
V gene: TRBV4-2
clone size: NA
D gene: TRBD2
J gene: TRBJ2-2

CDR3 protein: CASSLAGTLKFIVYEQYF
CDR3 DNA: TGCGCCAGCAGCTTGGCCGGGACACTCAAATTCATTGTCTACGAGCAGTACTTC
V gene: TRBV5-1
clone size: NA
D gene: NA
J gene: TRBJ2-7